This TCR beta chain was retrieved from a study of T cells in localized non-small cell lung cancer. Whole-study results and caveats: Sequence data derive from only one tumor region, so heterogeneity remains possible. Clonality of T cells reached its maximum in uninvolved adjacent lung, surpassing tumor.

The assay was immunoSEQ multiplex PCR, and TCRdb's table has in-frame clones only and misses some. The repertoire has approximately 30,000 clones, approximately 90% of them found once; the top ten carry 15% to 20%. Of note for this clone: Its antigen is unknown.

The CDR3 contains 17 residues. Germline V gene lookup returns CDR1 LNHNV and CDR2 YYDKDF (reference sequence). V was pared by 5 bases and J by 0 bases, with 8 bases of the junction left unmatched. The sample consisted of peripheral blood mononuclear cells, taken before any cancer treatment. The J gene is TRBJ1-5, the V gene TRBV15, with 9 bases identical to TRBD1. The receptor's source is a man between 35 and 75 years old with stage III lung adenocarcinoma. This CDR3 is CATSGQGKGNSNQPQHF. The CDR3 coding sequence is TGTGCCACCAGCGGACAGGGGAAAGGGAATAGCAATCAGCCCCAGCATTTT.